One sample yielded the 24 T cell receptor beta chains listed below, sequenced in a study of breast tumors, draining lymph nodes, adjacent tissues. The lymph nodes were axillary draining lymph nodes from breast cancer patients. Each CDR3 protein gets one entry after TCRdb re-called the multiplex PCR reads with MiXCR. The sample shows under 350,000 distinct CDR3 sequences, around 30% of them seen only once. The sequencing input was axillary lymph node tissue. The receptors here all came from a female donor with breast cancer. Some clones in this sample may be carry-over from other donors' samples.

There are many counts of this clonotype. The V and J genes are TRBV9 and TRBJ1-5; TRBD1 might be the D (6 bases). V was trimmed by 4 bases and J by 3 bases, leaving 14 bases between them. The CDR3 loop spans 15 amino acids. The germline gives CDR1 SGDLS, CDR2 YYNGEE. The CDR3 DNA sequence: TGTGCCAGCAGCCAAAGGACAGCTTACAATCAGCCCCAGCATTTT. Its protein product is CASSQRTAYNQPQHF.

The chain has TRBV12-3 or TRBV12-4 and TRBJ1-6; D gene ambiguous. V lost 3 bases to trimming and J lost 1 base, with 16 bases between them. The CDR3 totals 18 residues. This CDR3 is CASSFAPLNPSYNSPLHF. CDR3 sequence (DNA): TGTGCCAGCAGTTTCGCCCCCTTGAACCCGTCCTATAATTCACCCCTCCACTTT.

The chain carries TRBV29-1 and TRBJ2-3, with 7 positions matching TRBD2. This CDR3 contains 16 residues. CDR1 is SQVTM, CDR2 ANQGSEA, per germline. V was pared by 8 bases and J by 3 bases, with 17 bases of the junction left unmatched. DNA for the CDR3: TGCAGCCCTAAAACGTTGGTCCGGGGGGAAACAGATACGCAGTATTTT. It encodes CSPKTLVRGETDTQYF.

This clonotype was seen many times. This chain links TRBV7-6 with TRBJ1-4; 12 bases line up with TRBD1. Germline trimming cut 1 base from V and 8 bases from J; bases unmatched to any gene: 5. The CDR3 consists of 16 residues. The V gene's germline CDR1 is SGHVS and CDR2 FNYEAQ. CDR3 amino acids: CASSLGGQGAREKLFF. For the CDR3, the DNA is TGTGCCAGCAGCTTAGGGGGACAGGGGGCAAGGGAAAAACTGTTTTTT. Combining the CDR3 with reference TRBV7-6 and TRBJ1-4 gives the whole variable domain GAGVSQSPRYKVTKRGQDVALRCDPISGHVSLYWYRQALGQGPEFLTYFNYEAQQDKSGLPNDRFSAERPEGSISTLTIQRTEQRDSAMYRCASSLGGQGAREKLFFGSGTQLSVL.

V gene TRBV30 combines with J gene TRBJ2-1; 14 positions match TRBD2. Trimming at V came to 5 bases and at J to 12 bases, leaving 9 bases not matched to a gene. The CDR3 length is 14 residues. In germline, CDR1 is GTSNPN, CDR2 SVGIG (reference sequence). CDR3 sequence: CAWAQGLAGVRQFF. Written as DNA, the CDR3 is TGTGCCTGGGCGCAGGGACTAGCGGGAGTTAGGCAGTTCTTC.

V usage is TRBV19 and J usage is TRBJ1-1, with D possibly matching TRBD1 (5 bases). This CDR3 is 15 amino acids long. Germline-derived CDR1 and CDR2 are LNHDA and SQIVND (reference sequence). With 0 bases removed from V and 5 bases from J, the gap between germline ends came to 13 bases. The CDR3 spells CASSIDRQGDTEAFF. The CDR3 DNA reads as TGTGCCAGTAGTATAGATCGTCAGGGAGATACTGAAGCTTTCTTT.

Details on this clonotype: Likely a read error: the CDR3 ends without its conserved phenylalanine or tryptophan. The chain has TRBV20-1 and TRBJ1-6; TRBD1 is a possible D gene (6 bases). Trimming left V 6 bases short and J 0 bases short, with 9 bases between. The CDR3 consists of 14 residues. Germline CDR1 and CDR2: DFQATT and SNEGSKA (reference sequence). This CDR3 is CSARGSSYNSPLHS. In nucleotides, the CDR3 is TGCAGTGCCAGGGGAAGCTCCTATAATTCACCCCTCCACTCT.

This clonotype was observed once. The conserved phenylalanine or tryptophan is not found at the CDR3 terminus, so this likely reflects a read error. The V and J genes are TRBV6-5 and TRBJ2-7; 14 bases match TRBD2. V dropped 6 bases and J dropped 10; count of bases not matched to a gene: 5. CDR1 and CDR2 (germline): MNHEY, SVGAGI. The CDR3 runs 13 residues. CDR3 protein: CASSPGTSGSQYS. The CDR3 region has the DNA TGTGCCAGCAGCCCCGGGACTAGCGGGAGCCAGTACTCC.

This clonotype was counted many times. J is TRBJ2-7 and V is TRBV7-2, with D hard to call. The CDR3 has 14 amino acids. Germline CDR1 and CDR2: SGHTA and FQGNSA. With 1 base removed from V and 7 bases from J, the gap between germline ends came to 14 bases. The CDR3 region is CASSLVVAQGEQYF. In nucleotides, the CDR3 is TGTGCCAGCAGCTTAGTAGTGGCTCAAGGAGAGCAGTACTTC.

There are many counts of this clonotype. Germline is not matched at one junction end, which may reflect a read error. The chain is built from TRBV19 and TRBJ1-2; 7 bases align to TRBD1. The germline V gene has CDR1 LNHDA and CDR2 SQIVND (reference sequence). The CDR3 contains 14 residues. Here the CDR3 DNA reads TGTGCGAGTACTATCAGGGGGGTTAGCTATGGCTACACCTTC. Its protein is CASTIRGVSYGYTF.

The sample holds many counts of this clonotype. This CDR3 is CASSVGESSYNEQFF. The CDR3, as DNA: TGTGCCAGCAGCGTAGGAGAGAGCTCCTACAATGAGCAGTTCTTC. The chain has TRBV9 and TRBJ2-1; D gene unclear. Germline V lookup: CDR1 SGDLS, CDR2 YYNGEE. The length of the CDR3 is 15 residues. V lost 0 bases and J lost 0, with 7 bases in between.

Worth noting for this clonotype: Being one base from a much bigger clone, this may be a read error. The gene calls are TRBV10-3 and TRBJ2-7, with 7 bases lining up with TRBD2. Germline V gives CDR1 ENHRY, CDR2 SYGVKD. The length of the CDR3 is 14 residues. Germline trimming cut 10 bases from V and 4 bases from J; bases unmatched to any gene: 13. CDR3 sequence (DNA): TGTGCCAGCAATTATCGGGCTAGCGGATACGAGCAGTACTTC. Its protein is CASNYRASGYEQYF.

The chain has TRBV6-5 and TRBJ1-4; D is perhaps TRBD1 (5 bases). The CDR3 runs to 15 residues. Looked up from germline, CDR1 is MNHEY and CDR2 is SVGAGI. V lost 6 bases to trimming and J lost 7 bases, with 18 bases between them. The CDR3 protein is CASRPVRGVGEKLFF. CDR3 DNA: TGTGCCAGCAGACCGGTTCGGGGGGTGGGTGAAAAACTGTTTTTT.

This sequence joins TRBV30 and TRBJ2-7, with TRBD1 matching 8 bases. J was trimmed by 3 bases and V by 0 bases; bases with no gene match: 10. This CDR3 comprises 16 residues. CDR1 GTSNPN and CDR2 SVGIG come from the germline V gene (reference sequence). The CDR3 loop is CAWSVQGQGNYYEQYF. The CDR3 region has the DNA TGTGCCTGGAGTGTACAAGGACAGGGCAATTACTACGAGCAGTACTTC. Full variable domain (remainder filled in from reference TRBV30 and TRBJ2-7): SQTIHQWPATLVQPVGSPLSLECTVEGTSNPNLYWYRQAAGRGLQLLFYSVGIGQISSEVPQNLSASRPQDRQFILSSKKLLLSDSGFYLCAWSVQGQGNYYEQYFGPGTRLTVT.

Details on this clonotype: A much more abundant neighbour one base away suggests this may be a read error. V is TRBV12-3 or TRBV12-4 and J is TRBJ2-7; perhaps TRBD1 as D (5 bases). This CDR3 has 14 amino acids. The V end was cut by 7 bases, the J end by 7 bases, with 20 bases between. CDR3 amino acids: CASNPSRVYNEQYF. In DNA, the CDR3 is TGTGCCAGCAATCCCTCCAGGGTGTACAATGAGCAGTACTTC.

The V call is TRBV16, the J call TRBJ2-2; 8 bases agree with TRBD1. The CDR3 consists of 16 residues. Germline CDR1 KGHSY, CDR2 FQNENV. The V gene end was trimmed by 4 bases and the J gene end by 7 bases; junction bases not matched to a gene: 11. The CDR3: CASSRTGTADIGELFF. The CDR3 DNA reads TGTGCCAGCAGCCGGACAGGGACCGCGGACATCGGGGAGCTGTTTTTT.

This clonotype was detected ten times or more. The chain employs TRBV2 and TRBJ2-2; D is unresolved. The germline gives CDR1 SNHLY, CDR2 FYNNEI. V was pared by 2 bases and J by 3 bases, with 10 bases between. CDR3 length equals 15 residues. CDR3 loop: CASSESYTDTGELFF. Here the CDR3 DNA reads TGTGCCAGCAGTGAATCTTACACCGACACCGGGGAGCTGTTTTTT.

The gene calls are TRBV10-1 and TRBJ2-3; D is unresolved. This CDR3 is 15 amino acids long. Trimming removed 0 bases at V and 4 bases at J, with 11 bases between. Per the germline V gene, CDR1 is WNHNN and CDR2 is SYGVQD (reference sequence). The CDR3 nucleotides read TGCGCCAGCAGTGAGTCATCCACCGGTCCAGATACGCAGTATTTT. Translating it yields CASSESSTGPDTQYF.

This chain connects TRBV10-1 to TRBJ1-4; 8 bases line up with TRBD1. This CDR3 has 13 residues. V was pared by 6 bases and J by 6 bases, with 3 bases of the junction left unmatched. Germline CDR1 and CDR2: WNHNN and SYGVQD (reference sequence). The CDR3 loop is CASRIQGDEKLFF. For the CDR3, the DNA is TGCGCCAGCAGGATACAGGGGGATGAAAAACTGTTTTTT.

To note about this clonotype: This sequence may be a read error, since a much larger clone differs from it by one base. The chain is built from TRBV12-5 and TRBJ2-3; 11 bases align to TRBD2. Germline lookup yields CDR1 LGHNT and CDR2 FRNRAP. The CDR3 has 18 residues. The V segment lost 1 base and the J segment 6 bases; nucleotides outside the gene matches: 12. CDR3 nucleotide sequence: TGTGCTAGTGGTTTGGACCCCACCATAGCGGGAGGGAAGGATACGCAGTATTTT. It yields the protein CASGLDPTIAGGKDTQYF. The full variable domain, its missing parts supplied by reference TRBV12-5 and TRBJ2-3, is DARVTQTPRHKVTEMGQEVTMRCQPILGHNTVFWYRQTMMQGLELLAYFRNRAPLDDSGMPKDRFSAEMPDATLATLKIQPSEPRDSAVYFCASGLDPTIAGGKDTQYFGPGTRLTVL.

The chain joins TRBV9 to TRBJ2-2, with TRBD2 as a possible D gene (5 bases). V was pared by 4 bases and J by 5 bases, with 18 bases between. The CDR3 contains 16 residues. Germline V gene data show CDR1 as SGDLS and CDR2 as YYNGEE. The CDR3 spells CASSLDGGTGTGELFF. The CDR3 DNA reads TGTGCCAGCAGCCTAGATGGAGGCACGGGGACCGGGGAGCTGTTTTTT.

This clonotype was counted many times. J is TRBJ2-7 and V is TRBV25-1; D remains unclear. The V and J ends lost 3 bases and 2 bases respectively, with 5 bases between them. CDR3 size: 12 residues. Germline assignment: CDR1 MGHDK and CDR2 SYGVNS. Here the CDR3 reads CASSDPPYEQYF. The CDR3 DNA reads as TGTGCCAGCAGTGACCCACCCTACGAGCAGTACTTC.

In the case of this clonotype: Mismatch with germline at one junction end may stem from a read error. The genes are TRBV11-2 and TRBJ1-6; weak D call: TRBD1 (5 bases). The CDR3 totals 14 residues. Per the germline V gene, CDR1 is SGHAT and CDR2 is FQNNGV. The CDR3 DNA is TGTGCCAGCAGCCAAGGACATCAGATTTCACCCCTTCACTTT. It yields the protein CASSQGHQISPLHF.

With regard to this clonotype: This may be a read error: a much more frequent sequence differs by one nucleotide. V and J are TRBV30 and TRBJ2-3; D is ambiguous. The CDR3 loop spans 13 amino acids. CDR1 GTSNPN and CDR2 SVGIG come from the germline V gene (reference sequence). V lost 4 bases and J 4 bases, leaving 12 bases between the germline ends. The CDR3 is CAWKDGGADTQYF. CDR3 nucleotide sequence: TGTGCCTGGAAGGATGGTGGGGCAGATACGCAGTATTTT.